A selection of T cell receptor beta chains follows, all from one sample in a study of cytomegalovirus exposure and HLA in healthy donors. This table comes from immunoSEQ multiplex PCR, and its TCRdb copy is limited to in-frame clones, with some not included. The data hold around 150,000 clones, with 70% to 80% observed a single time. Material for sequencing was PBMCs. All receptors derive from a young man in good health and CMV-seronegative. CDR3s include the opening cysteine and the closing phenylalanine or tryptophan. The D gene is left open where the match is weak. Only some rows state a clone size, as once, few, many or a class for expanded clones.

D gene,V gene,J gene,clone size,CDR3 DNA,CDR3 protein
.,TRBV19,TRBJ2-1,.,TGTGCCAGTAGTCTACTCCTGAACTTCTACAATGAGCAGTTCTTC,CASSLLLNFYNEQFF
TRBD1,TRBV27,TRBJ2-6,.,TGTGCCAGCAGGGATTTGTGGACAGGGCCCTCTGGGGCCAACGTCCTGACTTTC,CASRDLWTGPSGANVLTF
TRBD2,TRBV5-1,TRBJ2-2,.,TGCGCCAGCAGCTCTAGCGGGAGCTCGGGGGAGCTGTTTTTT,CASSSSGSSGELFF
.,TRBV14,TRBJ2-1,.,TGTGCCAGCAGCCAAGATCGGATTAGCATCAATGAGCAGTTCTTC,CASSQDRISINEQFF
.,TRBV7-9,TRBJ1-2,.,TGTGCCAGCAGCCCCCGTCCGACAGAAAACTATGGCTACACCTTC,CASSPRPTENYGYTF
TRBD2,TRBV5-1,TRBJ2-4,.,TGCGCCAGCAGCCCTACTAGCGGGAGGGTTAACATTCAGTACTTC,CASSPTSGRVNIQYF
.,TRBV4-1,TRBJ1-5,.,TGCGCCAGCAGCCAATCCTGGACAGCAAACAATCAGCCCCAGCATTTT,CASSQSWTANNQPQHF
.,TRBV6-5,TRBJ2-7,.,TGTGCCAGCAGATCCTGGACAGCCGCTACCTACGAGCAGTACTTC,CASRSWTAATYEQYF
.,TRBV30,TRBJ2-2,.,TGTGCCTGGAGTTCTAGCGCCGGGGAGCTGTTTTTT,CAWSSSAGELFF
TRBD2,TRBV27,TRBJ2-2,.,TGTGCCAGCAGTTTATCGCGGGCTAGCGGGACCTACACCGGGGAGCTGTTTTTT,CASSLSRASGTYTGELFF
TRBD1,TRBV27,TRBJ1-6,.,TGTGCCAGCAGTTTACTTAGAGGGACAGATTATAATTCACCCCTCCACTTT,CASSLLRGTDYNSPLHF
TRBD1,TRBV28,TRBJ2-3,.,TGTGCCAGCAGTCACCAGGGGGCGACTAGCACAGATACGCAGTATTTT,CASSHQGATSTDTQYF
TRBD1,TRBV5-1,TRBJ1-1,few,TGCGCCAGCAGCCGGGACAGGGGGAACGCTGAAGCTTTCTTT,CASSRDRGNAEAFF
.,TRBV27,TRBJ1-5,few,TGTGCCAGCAGTCCCCAAGTACGGCAGCCCCAGCATTTT,CASSPQVRQPQHF
.,TRBV4-3,TRBJ2-1,.,TGCGCCAGCAGCCAGGGTTGGCTAGCGCCCGGCGAGCAGTTCTTC,CASSQGWLAPGEQFF
.,TRBV7-2,TRBJ1-5,.,TGTGCCAGCAGCTCCTTTGGGCCGGCGAATCAGCCCCAGCATTTT,CASSSFGPANQPQHF
.,TRBV29-1,TRBJ2-5,.,TGCAGCGTTGAGGGAGTTGGTACAGTCTGGGAGACCCAGTACTTC,CSVEGVGTVWETQYF
TRBD1,TRBV7-9,TRBJ1-1,.,TGTGCCAGCAGCTTATCTGGTAGTGGGACAGGGCTGAACACTGAAGCTTTCTTT,CASSLSGSGTGLNTEAFF
TRBD2,TRBV29-1,TRBJ2-4,.,TGCAGCGCTTCGAGGCTAGCGGGAGGATTGGGGACCAAAAACATTCAGTACTTC,CSASRLAGGLGTKNIQYF
.,TRBV10-3,TRBJ1-1,.,TGTGCCATCAGTGAGCGAGAGGGTGAAGCTTTCTTT,CAISEREGEAFF
.,TRBV6-5,TRBJ1-1,.,TGTGCCAGCAGTGGCGCGGCCGAGAACACTGAAGCTTTCTTT,CASSGAAENTEAFF
TRBD2,TRBV5-8,TRBJ2-5,.,TGTGCCAGCAGCCAGGGACTAGCGGTTCAAGAGACCCAGTACTTC,CASSQGLAVQETQYF
.,TRBV6-1,TRBJ1-1,few,TGTGCCAGCAGTGACCTCCTCGGGGGAAACACTGAAGCTTTCTTT,CASSDLLGGNTEAFF
TRBD2,TRBV18,TRBJ2-7,.,TGTGCCAGCTCATCAAAGGGACTAGCGGGAGACAGCTCCTACGAGCAGTACTTC,CASSSKGLAGDSSYEQYF
.,TRBV6-4,TRBJ1-6,.,TGTGCCAGCAGTGAAGGACTGACTAATTCACCCCTCCACTTT,CASSEGLTNSPLHF
TRBD2,TRBV5-6,TRBJ2-5,.,TGTGCCAGCAGCGGGGGGGGGAGAGGGGAGACCCAGTACTTC,CASSGGGRGETQYF
.,TRBV30,TRBJ1-1,.,TGTGCCTGGGATCACGGGGTGAACACTGAAGCTTTCTTT,CAWDHGVNTEAFF
.,TRBV5-6,TRBJ1-1,few,TGTGCCAGCAGCTCCGGACAGAACCTCCTCCCTGAAGCTTTCTTT,CASSSGQNLLPEAFF
.,TRBV6-1,TRBJ1-2,.,TGTGCCAGCAGTGAAGGGATCCTATCAGGCTATGGCTACACCTTC,CASSEGILSGYGYTF
.,TRBV28,TRBJ2-7,.,TGTGCCAGCTTTCTACGAGGCGAGCAGTACTTC,CASFLRGEQYF
.,TRBV6-4,TRBJ1-2,once,TGTGCCAGCAGTGTGAGGGCATACGACGACTATGGCTACACCTTC,CASSVRAYDDYGYTF
TRBD2,TRBV28,TRBJ2-3,.,TGTGCCAGCAGTTTGTCGGGAGGAGGGGATACGCAGTATTTT,CASSLSGGGDTQYF
TRBD2,TRBV27,TRBJ2-3,.,TGTGCCAGCAGTGGAGCGGGAGTTAGTACAGATACGCAGTATTTT,CASSGAGVSTDTQYF
TRBD1,TRBV5-4,TRBJ1-6,.,TGTGCCAGCAGCTTCGGGACAGGGGAGTCACCCCTCCACTTT,CASSFGTGESPLHF
.,TRBV28,TRBJ1-2,.,TGTGCCAGCAGTTTACGGCAGGGTGGAAACTATGGCTACACCTTC,CASSLRQGGNYGYTF
TRBD2,TRBV9,TRBJ2-1,.,TGTGCCAGCAGCCCCTGGACTAGCGGGAGACGGAATGAGCAGTTCTTC,CASSPWTSGRRNEQFF
.,TRBV6-5,TRBJ2-3,.,TGTGCCAGCAGTCCTAGCACAGATACGCAGTATTTT,CASSPSTDTQYF
.,TRBV16,TRBJ1-2,.,TGTGCCAGCAGCTTGACAGGTTTTAAGGATGGCTACACCTTC,CASSLTGFKDGYTF
TRBD1,TRBV19,TRBJ1-2,.,TGTGCCAGTAGTGTCGAACGACAGGGAAGACGAGATTCTAACTATGGCTACACCTTC,CASSVERQGRRDSNYGYTF
TRBD1,TRBV18,TRBJ1-4,once,TGTGCCAGCTCCAGACCGGACAGGCGGCTTGAAAAACTGTTTTTT,CASSRPDRRLEKLFF
.,TRBV28,TRBJ1-2,.,TGTGCCAGCAGTTTAGGGGCAGCTGATCGCTATGGCTACACCTTC,CASSLGAADRYGYTF
TRBD1,TRBV28,TRBJ2-5,once,TGTGCCGCACAACAGGGGCTTCAAGAGACCCAGTACTTC,CAAQQGLQETQYF
TRBD1,TRBV5-6,TRBJ2-1,few,TGTGCCAGCAGCCTCCCCGGGACAGGGAATGAGCAGTTCTTC,CASSLPGTGNEQFF
TRBD1,TRBV19,TRBJ2-5,.,TGTGCCAGTAGTAGACAGGGGGCGAGGGAGACCCAGTACTTC,CASSRQGARETQYF
.,TRBV2,TRBJ2-7,.,TGTGCCAGCAAACAGGACAGCTACTACGAGCAGTACTTC,CASKQDSYYEQYF
.,TRBV7-2,TRBJ2-5,.,TGTGCCAGCAGCTTAGTGGCGGGCCCAAGGGAGGAGACCCAGTACTTC,CASSLVAGPREETQYF
.,TRBV19,TRBJ1-1,.,TGTGCCACCGAGTTATGGGAAACAGGTGAAGCTTTCTTT,CATELWETGEAFF